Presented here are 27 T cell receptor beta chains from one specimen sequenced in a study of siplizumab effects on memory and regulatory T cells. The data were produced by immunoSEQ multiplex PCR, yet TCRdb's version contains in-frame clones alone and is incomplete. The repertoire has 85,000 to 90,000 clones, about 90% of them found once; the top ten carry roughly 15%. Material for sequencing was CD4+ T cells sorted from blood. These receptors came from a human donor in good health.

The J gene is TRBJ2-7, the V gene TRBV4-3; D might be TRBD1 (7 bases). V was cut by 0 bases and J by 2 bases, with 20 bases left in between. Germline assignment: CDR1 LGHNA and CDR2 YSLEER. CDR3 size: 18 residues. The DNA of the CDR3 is TGCGCCAGCAGCCAAGATTTGTTATCGGGGGACAGAGCCTACGAGCAGTACTTC. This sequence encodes CASSQDLLSGDRAYEQYF.

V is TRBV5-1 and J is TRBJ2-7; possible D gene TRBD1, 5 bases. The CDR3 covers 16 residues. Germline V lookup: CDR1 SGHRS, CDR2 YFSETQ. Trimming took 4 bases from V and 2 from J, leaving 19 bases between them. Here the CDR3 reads CASSAARTNPTYEQYF. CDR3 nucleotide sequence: TGCGCCAGCAGCGCCGCAAGGACAAACCCTACCTACGAGCAGTACTTC. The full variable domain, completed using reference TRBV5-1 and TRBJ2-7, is KAGVTQTPRYLIKTRGQQVTLSCSPISGHRSVSWYQQTPGQGLQFLFEYFSETQRNKGNFPGRFSGRQFSNSRSEMNVSTLELGDSALYLCASSAARTNPTYEQYFGPGTRLTVT.

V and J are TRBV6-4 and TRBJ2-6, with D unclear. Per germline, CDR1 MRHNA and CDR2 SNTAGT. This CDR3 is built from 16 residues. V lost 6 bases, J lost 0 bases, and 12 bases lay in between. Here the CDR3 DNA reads TGTGCCAGCAGCCCCGGGCCTAGCTCTGGGGCCAACGTCCTGACTTTC. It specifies CASSPGPSSGANVLTF.

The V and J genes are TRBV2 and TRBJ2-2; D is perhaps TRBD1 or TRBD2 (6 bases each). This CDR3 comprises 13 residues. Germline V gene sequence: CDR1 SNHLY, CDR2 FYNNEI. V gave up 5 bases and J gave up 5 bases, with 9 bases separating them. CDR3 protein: CASSKGGTGELFF. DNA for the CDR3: TGTGCCAGCAGTAAGGGGGGTACCGGGGAGCTGTTTTTT.

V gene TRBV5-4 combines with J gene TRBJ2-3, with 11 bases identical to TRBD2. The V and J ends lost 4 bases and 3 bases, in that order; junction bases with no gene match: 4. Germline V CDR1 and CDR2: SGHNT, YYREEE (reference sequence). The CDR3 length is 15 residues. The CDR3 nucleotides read TGTGCCAGCAGCCGGGGACTAGCGGAGACAGATACGCAGTATTTT. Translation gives CASSRGLAETDTQYF.

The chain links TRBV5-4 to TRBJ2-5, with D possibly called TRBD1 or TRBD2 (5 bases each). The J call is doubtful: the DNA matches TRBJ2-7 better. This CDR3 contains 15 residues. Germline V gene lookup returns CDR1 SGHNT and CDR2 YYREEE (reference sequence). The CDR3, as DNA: TGTGCCAGCAGCCTGCGCCGGGGCTCCTCCTACGAGCAGTACTTC. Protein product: CASSLRRGSSYEQYF.

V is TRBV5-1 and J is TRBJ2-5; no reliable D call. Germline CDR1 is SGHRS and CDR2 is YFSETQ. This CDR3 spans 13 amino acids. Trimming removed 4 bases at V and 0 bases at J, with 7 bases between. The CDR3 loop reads CASSRNNQETQYF. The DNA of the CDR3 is TGCGCCAGCAGCCGGAACAACCAAGAGACCCAGTACTTC.

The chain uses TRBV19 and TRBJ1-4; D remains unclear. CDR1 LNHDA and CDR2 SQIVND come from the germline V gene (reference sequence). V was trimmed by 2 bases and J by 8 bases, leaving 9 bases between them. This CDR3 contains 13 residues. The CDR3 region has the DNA TGTGCCAGTAGTATACGGGAAGGGGAAAAACTGTTTTTT. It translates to CASSIREGEKLFF.

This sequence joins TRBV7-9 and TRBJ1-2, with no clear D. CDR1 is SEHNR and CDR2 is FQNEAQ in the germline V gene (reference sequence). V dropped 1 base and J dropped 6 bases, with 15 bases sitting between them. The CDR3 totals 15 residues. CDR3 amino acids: CASSLGDAGAHGYTF. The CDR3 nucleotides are TGTGCCAGCAGCTTAGGGGATGCCGGCGCTCATGGCTACACCTTC.

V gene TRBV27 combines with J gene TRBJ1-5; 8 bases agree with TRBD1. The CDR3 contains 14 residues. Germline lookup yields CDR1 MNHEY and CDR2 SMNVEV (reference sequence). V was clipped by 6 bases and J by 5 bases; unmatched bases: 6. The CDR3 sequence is CASSQTGGHQPQHF. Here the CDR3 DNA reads TGTGCCAGCAGCCAAACAGGGGGGCATCAGCCCCAGCATTTT.

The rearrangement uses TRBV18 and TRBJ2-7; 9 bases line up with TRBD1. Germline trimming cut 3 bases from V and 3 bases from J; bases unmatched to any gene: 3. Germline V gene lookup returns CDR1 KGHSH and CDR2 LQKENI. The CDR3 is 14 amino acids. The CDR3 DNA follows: TGTGCCAGCTCACCGGGGACAGGGAGCTACGAGCAGTACTTC. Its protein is CASSPGTGSYEQYF.

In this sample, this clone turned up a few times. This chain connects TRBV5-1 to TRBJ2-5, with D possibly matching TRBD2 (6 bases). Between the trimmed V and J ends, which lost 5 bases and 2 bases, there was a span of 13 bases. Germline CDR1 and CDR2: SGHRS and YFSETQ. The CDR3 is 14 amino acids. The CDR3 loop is CASSRGRGQETQYF. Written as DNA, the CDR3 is TGCGCCAGCAGTAGGGGACGGGGGCAAGAGACCCAGTACTTC.

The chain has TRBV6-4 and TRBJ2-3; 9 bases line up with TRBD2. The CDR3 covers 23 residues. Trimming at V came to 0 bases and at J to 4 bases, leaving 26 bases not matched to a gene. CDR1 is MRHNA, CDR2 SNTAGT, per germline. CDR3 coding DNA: TGTGCCAGCAGTGACTCGACAGTTCCGCCCTCGGAGCGGGAGGTTGAGTACTCAGATACGCAGTATTTT. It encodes CASSDSTVPPSEREVEYSDTQYF.

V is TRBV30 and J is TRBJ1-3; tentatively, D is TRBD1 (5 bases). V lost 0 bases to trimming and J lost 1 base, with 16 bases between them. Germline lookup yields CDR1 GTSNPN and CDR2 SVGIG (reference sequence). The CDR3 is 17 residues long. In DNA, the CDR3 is TGTGCCTGGAGTGTAAACACGGCAGGGATATCTGGAAACACCATATATTTT. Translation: CAWSVNTAGISGNTIYF.

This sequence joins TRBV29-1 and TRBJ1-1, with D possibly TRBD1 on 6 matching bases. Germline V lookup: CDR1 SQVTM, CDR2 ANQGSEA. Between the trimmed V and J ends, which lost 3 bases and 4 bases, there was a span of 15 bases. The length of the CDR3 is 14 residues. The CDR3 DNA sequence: TGCAGCGTTGAGCGGGGGGCGGGGAGCACTGAAGCTTTCTTT. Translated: CSVERGAGSTEAFF. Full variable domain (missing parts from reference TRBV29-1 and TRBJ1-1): SAVISQKPSRDICQRGTSLTIQCQVDSQVTMMFWYRQQPGQSLTLIATANQGSEATYESGFVIDKFPISRPNLTFSTLTVSNMSPEDSSIYLCSVERGAGSTEAFFGQGTRLTVV.

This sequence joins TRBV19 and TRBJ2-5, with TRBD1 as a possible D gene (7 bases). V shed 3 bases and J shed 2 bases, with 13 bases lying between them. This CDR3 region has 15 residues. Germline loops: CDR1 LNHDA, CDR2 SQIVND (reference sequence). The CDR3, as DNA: TGTGCCAGTAGTATTGGAGGGACAGAACAAGAGACCCAGTACTTC. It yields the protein CASSIGGTEQETQYF.

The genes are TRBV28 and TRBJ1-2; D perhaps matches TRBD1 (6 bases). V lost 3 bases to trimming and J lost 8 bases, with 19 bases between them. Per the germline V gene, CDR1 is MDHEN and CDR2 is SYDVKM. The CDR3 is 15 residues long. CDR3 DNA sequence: TGTGCCAGCAGTTTGCTTGGGGGGCCCCGGGGAGGCTACACCTTC. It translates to CASSLLGGPRGGYTF.

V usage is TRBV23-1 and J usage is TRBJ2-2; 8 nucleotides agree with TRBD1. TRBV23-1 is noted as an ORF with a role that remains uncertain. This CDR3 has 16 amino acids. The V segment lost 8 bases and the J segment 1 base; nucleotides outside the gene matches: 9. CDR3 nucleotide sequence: TGCGCCAGCGGGGTCGACAGGGGACAGAACACCGGGGAGCTGTTTTTT. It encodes CASGVDRGQNTGELFF.

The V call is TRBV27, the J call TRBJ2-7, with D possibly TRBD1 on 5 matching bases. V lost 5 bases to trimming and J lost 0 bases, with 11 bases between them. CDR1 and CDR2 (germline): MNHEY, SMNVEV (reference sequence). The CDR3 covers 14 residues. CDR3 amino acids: CASSLTANSYEQYF. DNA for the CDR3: TGTGCCAGCAGTCTGACAGCGAACTCCTACGAGCAGTACTTC.

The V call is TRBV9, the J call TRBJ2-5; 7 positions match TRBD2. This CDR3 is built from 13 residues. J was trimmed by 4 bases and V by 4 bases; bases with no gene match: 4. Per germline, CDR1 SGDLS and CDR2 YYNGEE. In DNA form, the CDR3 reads TGTGCCAGCAGCCTCCGCGGGAGAGAGACCCAGTACTTC. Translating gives CASSLRGRETQYF.

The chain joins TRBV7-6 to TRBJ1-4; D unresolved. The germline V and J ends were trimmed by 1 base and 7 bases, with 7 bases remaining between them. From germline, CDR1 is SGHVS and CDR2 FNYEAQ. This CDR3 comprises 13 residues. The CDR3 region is CASSLVGSEKLFF. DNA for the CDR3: TGTGCCAGCAGCTTAGTTGGGAGTGAAAAACTGTTTTTT.

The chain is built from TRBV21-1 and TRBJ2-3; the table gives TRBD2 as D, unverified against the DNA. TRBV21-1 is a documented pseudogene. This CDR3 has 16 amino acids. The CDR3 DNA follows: TGTGCCAGCAGTCCCCGAGCCGGGAGGTTCGGAGATACGCAGTATTTT. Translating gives CASSPRAGRFGDTQYF.

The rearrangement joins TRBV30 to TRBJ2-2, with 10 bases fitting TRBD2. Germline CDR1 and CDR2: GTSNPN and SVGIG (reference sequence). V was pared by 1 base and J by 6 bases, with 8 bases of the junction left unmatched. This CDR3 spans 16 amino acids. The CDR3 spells CAWSAGGLAIPGELFF. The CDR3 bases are TGTGCCTGGAGTGCGGGGGGACTAGCGATACCCGGGGAGCTGTTTTTT.

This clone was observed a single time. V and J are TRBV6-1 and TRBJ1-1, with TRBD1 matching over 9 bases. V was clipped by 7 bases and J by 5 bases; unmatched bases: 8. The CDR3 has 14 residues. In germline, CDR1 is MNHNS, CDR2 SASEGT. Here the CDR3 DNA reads TGTGCCAGCACCTCGGACAGGGGCGGGACTGAAGCTTTCTTT. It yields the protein CASTSDRGGTEAFF.

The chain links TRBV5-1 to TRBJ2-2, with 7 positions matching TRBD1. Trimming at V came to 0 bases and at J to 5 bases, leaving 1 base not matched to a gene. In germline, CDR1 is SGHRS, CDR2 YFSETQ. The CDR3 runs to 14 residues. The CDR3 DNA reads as TGCGCCAGCAGCTTGGAGGGACAGACCGGGGAGCTGTTTTTT. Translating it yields CASSLEGQTGELFF. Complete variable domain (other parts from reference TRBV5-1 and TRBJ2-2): KAGVTQTPRYLIKTRGQQVTLSCSPISGHRSVSWYQQTPGQGLQFLFEYFSETQRNKGNFPGRFSGRQFSNSRSEMNVSTLELGDSALYLCASSLEGQTGELFFGEGSRLTVL.

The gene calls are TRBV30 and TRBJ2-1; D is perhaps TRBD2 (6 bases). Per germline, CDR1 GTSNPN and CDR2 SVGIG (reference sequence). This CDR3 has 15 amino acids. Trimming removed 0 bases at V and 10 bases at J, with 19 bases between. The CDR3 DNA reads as TGTGCCTGGAGTGTAAAGCGGGCTCCCCGGGGGGAGCAGTTCTTC. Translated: CAWSVKRAPRGEQFF. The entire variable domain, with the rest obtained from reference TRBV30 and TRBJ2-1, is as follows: SQTIHQWPATLVQPVGSPLSLECTVEGTSNPNLYWYRQAAGRGLQLLFYSVGIGQISSEVPQNLSASRPQDRQFILSSKKLLLSDSGFYLCAWSVKRAPRGEQFFGPGTRLTVL.

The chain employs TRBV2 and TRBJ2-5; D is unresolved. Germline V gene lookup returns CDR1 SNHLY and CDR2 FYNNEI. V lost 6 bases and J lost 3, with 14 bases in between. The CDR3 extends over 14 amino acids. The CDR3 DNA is TGTGCCAGCAGGCCCCGACTCGTTAAAGAGACCCAGTACTTC. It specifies CASRPRLVKETQYF.